This T cell receptor beta chain was obtained from a study of shared clonotypes between healthy human individuals. Findings and caveats of the study: Estimated richness was generally greater in naive than memory subsets.

A note on this clone: The antigen is unknown.

The naive CD8 fraction comprised CD45RO-negative cells positively selected for CCR7 and excluded terminally differentiated effector memory CD45RA+ cells. The J segment lost 2 bases and the V segment lost 0 bases, leaving 4 bases of the junction unmatched. Germline V lookup: CDR1 SGHTS, CDR2 YDEGEE. There are 15 residues in the CDR3. Every immunoSEQ plate was one replicate of a subset's evenly spread DNA. Profiling relied on immunoSEQ multiplex PCR, and the TCRdb table lists in-frame clones only, not all of them. The profile covers about 590,000 clones, with 95% to 96% appearing a single time and 0.095% to 0.12% taken by the ten largest.

This TCR came from a woman in her thirties in good health. Sequencing was done on a sample of naive CD8+ T cells sorted from blood. J is TRBJ2-7 and V is TRBV5-8; 8 bases fit TRBD2. The CDR3 here is CASSLELAVPYEQYF. The CDR3 coding sequence is TGTGCCAGCAGCTTGGAACTAGCGGTACCCTACGAGCAGTACTTC. Complete variable domain (other parts from reference TRBV5-8 and TRBJ2-7): EAGVTQSPTHLIKTRGQQATLRCSPISGHTSVYWYQQALGLGLQFLLWYDEGEERNRGNFPPRFSGRQFPNYSSELNVNALELEDSALYLCASSLELAVPYEQYFGPGTRLTVT.